This TCR beta chain was documented in a study of blood T cell repertoires in COVID-19. In the original processing: Using reference gene primer amplification, nucleated cell counts were estimated. The protocol was immunoSEQ multiplex PCR, while the TCRdb copy is restricted to in-frame clones and leaves out a portion. V and J calls and clone size are copied from that table; D and trimming were computed from the DNA. Found here are about 96,000 clones, approximately 88% of them singletons; the top ten hold 15% to 20%. The CDR3 loop spans 14 amino acids. Germline loops: CDR1 ENHRY, CDR2 SYGVKD. V trimming: 4 bases; J trimming: 2 bases; junction bases outside the gene matches: 3.

The TCR comes from a woman aged 60 to 75 with acute or convalescent COVID-19. The sequencing input was peripheral blood. The chain joins TRBV10-3 to TRBJ2-5; 8 bases map to TRBD2. CDR3 coding DNA: TGTGCCATCAGTGTTTTAGCGGGACAAGAGACCCAGTACTTC. Protein sequence: CAISVLAGQETQYF.